This passage covers 27 T cell receptor beta chains from one sample sequenced in a study of long-term antiretroviral therapy in people with HIV. The libraries were made with immunoSEQ v3.0 at survey level. Profiling relied on immunoSEQ multiplex PCR, and the TCRdb table lists in-frame clones only, not all of them. The repertoire holds about 22,000 clones, approximately 86% seen once, with roughly 4.3% in the top ten. Sequencing was performed on unsorted PBMCs, taken roughly 4 years after starting antiretroviral therapy. The receptors were gathered from a man aged 18 to 29 with HIV.

The chain uses TRBV7-9 and TRBJ2-5; D may correspond to TRBD1 or TRBD2 (5 bases each). Deletions cut 5 bases from V and 3 bases from J, with 19 bases between. The CDR3 loop spans 16 amino acids. In germline, CDR1 is SEHNR, CDR2 FQNEAQ (reference sequence). CDR3 region: CASSLSGTWAKETQYF. CDR3 DNA sequence: TGTGCCAGCAGCCTAAGTGGGACCTGGGCTAAAGAGACCCAGTACTTC.

The V call is TRBV7-9, the J call TRBJ2-1; 9 bases are shared with TRBD2. Trimming removed 3 bases from V and 2 bases from J; junction bases left unmatched: 5. The CDR3 contains 16 residues. Germline-derived CDR1 and CDR2 are SEHNR and FQNEAQ (reference sequence). The CDR3 nucleotides read TGTGCCAGCAGCTTTAGCGGGGGCGCTACCTACAATGAGCAGTTCTTC. It specifies CASSFSGGATYNEQFF. Supplemented by reference TRBV7-9 and TRBJ2-1, the full variable domain reads DTGVSQNPRHKITKRGQNVTFRCDPISEHNRLYWYRQTLGQGPEFLTYFQNEAQLEKSRLLSDRFSAERPKGSFSTLEIQRTEQGDSAMYLCASSFSGGATYNEQFFGPGTRLTVL.

The rearrangement uses TRBV4-2 and TRBJ2-7; TRBD1 might be the D (6 bases). Per the germline V gene, CDR1 is LGHNA and CDR2 is YNFKEQ. This CDR3 is 13 amino acids long. V was pared by 4 bases and J by 7 bases, with 14 bases between. The CDR3 region has the DNA TGTGCCAGCAGCCCCTCCACAGGGCAGGAGCAGTACTTC. It yields the protein CASSPSTGQEQYF.

J is TRBJ1-2 and V is TRBV6-6; 11 bases fit TRBD1. V was pared by 6 bases and J by 1 base, with 4 bases of the junction left unmatched. Germline V CDR1 and CDR2: MNHNY, SVGAGI (reference sequence). The CDR3 length is 15 residues. The CDR3 DNA reads TGTGCCAGCAGCCCGGGGACAGGGGGTAACTATGGCTACACCTTC. It specifies CASSPGTGGNYGYTF.

This chain links TRBV2 with TRBJ1-1, with D perhaps TRBD1 (5 bases). Germline lookup yields CDR1 SNHLY and CDR2 FYNNEI. V lost 4 bases to trimming and J lost 0 bases, with 9 bases between them. The CDR3 runs 14 residues. Here the CDR3 DNA reads TGTGCCAGCAGTGGACAGACCCTGAACACTGAAGCTTTCTTT. This translates into CASSGQTLNTEAFF.

This chain uses TRBV28 with TRBJ2-1; D gene unclear. V was cut by 1 base and J by 5 bases, with 6 bases left in between. This CDR3 has 13 amino acids. CDR1 and CDR2 from the germline V gene are MDHEN and SYDVKM. The CDR3 DNA reads TGTGCCAGCAGTTTATTCGCCGACAATGAGCAGTTCTTC. The encoded protein is CASSLFADNEQFF. The variable domain in full, completed from reference TRBV28 and TRBJ2-1, reads DVKVTQSSRYLVKRTGEKVFLECVQDMDHENMFWYRQDPGLGLRLIYFSYDVKMKEKGDIPEGYSVSREKKERFSLILESASTNQTSMYLCASSLFADNEQFFGPGTRLTVL.

In DNA, the CDR3 is TGCGCCAGCAGCGGCGGGACTCACCAAGAGACCCAGTACTTC. Translation: CASSGGTHQETQYF. The V and J genes are TRBV5-1 and TRBJ2-5; a possible D gene is TRBD2 (6 bases). V was cut by 4 bases and J by 0 bases, with 10 bases left in between. This CDR3 has 14 residues. Looked up from germline, CDR1 is SGHRS and CDR2 is YFSETQ.

J is TRBJ1-2 and V is TRBV29-1; TRBD1 matches 7 bases. The CDR3 extends over 11 amino acids. The germline CDR1 and CDR2 sequences are SQVTM and ANQGSEA. The junction had 2 bases not matched to a gene; V was cut back by 7 bases and J by 3 bases. The CDR3 DNA sequence: TGCAGCGCTGGGACAGACTATGGCTACACCTTC. Its protein is CSAGTDYGYTF. Complete variable domain (other parts from reference TRBV29-1 and TRBJ1-2): SAVISQKPSRDICQRGTSLTIQCQVDSQVTMMFWYRQQPGQSLTLIATANQGSEATYESGFVIDKFPISRPNLTFSTLTVSNMSPEDSSIYLCSAGTDYGYTFGSGTRLTVV.

The chain joins TRBV29-1 to TRBJ2-2; possibly TRBD1 or TRBD2 for D (5 bases each). The CDR3 is made up of 13 amino acids. The V and J ends lost 7 bases and 7 bases respectively, with 16 bases between them. Germline loops: CDR1 SQVTM, CDR2 ANQGSEA. The CDR3 region has the DNA TGCAGCGCCCTTGCCCAGGGAGTCGGGGAGCTGTTTTTT. This gives the protein CSALAQGVGELFF.

The chain uses TRBV6-5 and TRBJ1-1, with D possibly being TRBD1 (5 bases). CDR1 is MNHEY and CDR2 is SVGAGI in the germline V gene. The CDR3 runs 14 residues. Trimming pared 2 bases from V and 1 base from J, leaving 8 bases between. CDR3: CASSYGGSNTEAFF. The CDR3 DNA reads TGTGCCAGCAGTTACGGGGGATCGAACACTGAAGCTTTCTTT.

This chain connects TRBV5-1 to TRBJ1-1; 7 bases agree with TRBD1. The CDR3 covers 14 residues. V dropped 3 bases and J dropped 1; count of bases not matched to a gene: 3. Germline V gives CDR1 SGHRS, CDR2 YFSETQ. The CDR3 sequence: CASSSRQGNTEAFF. DNA of the CDR3: TGCGCCAGCAGCTCTCGACAGGGGAACACTGAAGCTTTCTTT.

This chain uses TRBV6-1 with TRBJ1-1; D is unclear. The CDR3 covers 14 residues. Looked up from germline, CDR1 is MNHNS and CDR2 is SASEGT. V was shortened by 10 bases and J by 3 bases, with 18 bases between the two germline ends. The CDR3 region has the DNA TGTGCCACCCGCAGGAACCGCGCGTACACTGAAGCTTTCTTT. Its protein product is CATRRNRAYTEAFF.

The V gene is TRBV28, the J gene TRBJ1-6; D not certain. This CDR3 has 15 residues. CDR1 MDHEN and CDR2 SYDVKM come from the germline V gene. V lost 5 bases and J lost 10, with 18 bases in between. The chain's CDR3 is CASSQLERSGSPLHF. The CDR3 DNA reads as TGTGCCAGCAGTCAACTAGAGAGGTCGGGCTCACCCCTCCACTTT.

The chain is built from TRBV29-1 and TRBJ1-2; possibly TRBD1 for D (5 bases). Germline CDR1 SQVTM, CDR2 ANQGSEA. Trimming removed 0 bases from V and 2 bases from J, with 13 bases in between. This CDR3 has 15 residues. As DNA, the CDR3 is TGCAGCGTTGAAGATCGGGCAGGGAGGAACTATGGCTACACCTTC. Translating it yields CSVEDRAGRNYGYTF.

This chain joins TRBV19 and TRBJ2-2; 10 nucleotides align to TRBD1. The V gene's germline CDR1 is LNHDA and CDR2 SQIVND (reference sequence). CDR3 length equals 13 residues. V lost 9 bases to trimming and J lost 7 bases; unmatched junction nucleotides: 5. The CDR3 DNA reads TGTGCCAGCCCGGACAGGGGGAGCGGGGAGCTGTTTTTT. This gives the protein CASPDRGSGELFF.

The chain combines TRBV5-4 with TRBJ2-5, with TRBD2 matching over 7 bases. V dropped 5 bases and J dropped 7; count of bases not matched to a gene: 8. The germline V gene encodes CDR1 SGHNT and CDR2 YYREEE (reference sequence). The CDR3 has 13 amino acids. The chain's CDR3 is CASSQDSGGTQYF. In DNA form, the CDR3 reads TGTGCCAGCAGTCAGGACTCGGGAGGGACCCAGTACTTC.

The DNA for the CDR3 is TGTGCCAGCGATCACACAACAGGTTCTAACTATGGCTACACCTTC. Residues: CASDHTTGSNYGYTF. The chain is built from TRBV19 and TRBJ1-2, with D perhaps matching TRBD1 (5 bases). This CDR3 is built from 15 residues. V was shortened by 9 bases and J by 0 bases, with 17 bases between the two germline ends. Germline V gene lookup returns CDR1 LNHDA and CDR2 SQIVND (reference sequence). The whole variable domain, filled in from reference TRBV19 and TRBJ1-2, reads DGGITQSPKYLFRKEGQNVTLSCEQNLNHDAMYWYRQDPGQGLRLIYYSQIVNDFQKGDIAEGYSVSREKKESFPLTVTSAQKNPTAFYLCASDHTTGSNYGYTFGSGTRLTVV.

A note on this clone: The same CDR3 arises from other DNA sequences in this sample as well. This chain links TRBV9 with TRBJ2-7; D may correspond to TRBD1 or TRBD2 (5 bases each). This CDR3 spans 13 amino acids. Germline CDR1 reads SGDLS; CDR2 reads YYNGEE. Trimming stripped 2 bases from V and 2 bases from J, with 8 bases between. The CDR3 nucleotides are TGTGCCAGCAGCGTGGGGACGGCCTACGAGCAGTACTTC. This encodes CASSVGTAYEQYF.

The chain is built from TRBV19 and TRBJ1-5, with D unclear. Trimming left V 5 bases short and J 7 bases short, with 15 bases between. Germline-derived CDR1 and CDR2 are LNHDA and SQIVND (reference sequence). This CDR3 is built from 14 residues. The CDR3: CASSPYPGLQPQHF. DNA of the CDR3: TGTGCCAGTAGTCCGTATCCAGGATTACAGCCCCAGCATTTT.

The J gene is TRBJ2-3, the V gene TRBV28; 9 nucleotides line up with TRBD1. The length of the CDR3 is 16 residues. Germline assignment: CDR1 MDHEN and CDR2 SYDVKM. With V trimmed by 0 bases and J by 3 bases, 4 bases remained unmatched. The CDR3 region is CASSLWGQGGTDTQYF. Here the CDR3 DNA reads TGTGCCAGCAGTTTATGGGGACAGGGCGGAACAGATACGCAGTATTTT.

The gene calls are TRBV2 and TRBJ2-6, with D hard to call. The CDR3 sequence is 15 residues long. CDR1 and CDR2 (germline): SNHLY, FYNNEI. V was trimmed by 3 bases and J by 0 bases, leaving 6 bases between them. As DNA, the CDR3 is TGTGCCAGCAGTGATCAGAGCTCTGGGGCCAACGTCCTGACTTTC. This gives the protein CASSDQSSGANVLTF.

This chain uses TRBV2 with TRBJ2-5, with TRBD1 identical over 12 bases. Germline V gene lookup returns CDR1 SNHLY and CDR2 FYNNEI. The CDR3 runs 16 residues. The V segment lost 5 bases and the J segment 5 bases; nucleotides outside the gene matches: 9. The DNA for the CDR3 is TGTGCCAGCAGTTACGGGACAGGGGGCCCCGGGGAGACCCAGTACTTC. It specifies CASSYGTGGPGETQYF.

V and J are TRBV18 and TRBJ2-7; 12 nucleotides line up with TRBD2. CDR1 and CDR2 (germline): KGHSH, LQKENI. CDR3 length equals 16 residues. With V trimmed by 4 bases and J by 4 bases, 8 bases remained unmatched. CDR3 sequence reads: CASSLAAGTSGYEQYF. The CDR3 nucleotides are TGTGCCAGCTCACTGGCTGCGGGGACTAGCGGGTACGAGCAGTACTTC.

This clone was counted a few times. The CDR3 is CASTHQGRFGYTF. CDR3 coding DNA: TGTGCCAGCACACACCAGGGGAGGTTCGGCTACACCTTC. The chain combines TRBV7-9 with TRBJ1-2, with D perhaps TRBD1 (6 bases). Looked up from germline, CDR1 is SEHNR and CDR2 is FQNEAQ (reference sequence). The CDR3 spans 13 residues. V was clipped by 7 bases and J by 8 bases, with 17 bases between them. Using reference TRBV7-9 and TRBJ1-2 for the parts outside the CDR3, the full variable domain is DTGVSQNPRHKITKRGQNVTFRCDPISEHNRLYWYRQTLGQGPEFLTYFQNEAQLEKSRLLSDRFSAERPKGSFSTLEIQRTEQGDSAMYLCASTHQGRFGYTFGSGTRLTVV.

This sequence joins TRBV4-2 and TRBJ1-6; 7 bases line up with TRBD1. From germline, CDR1 is LGHNA and CDR2 YNFKEQ. The trim removed 0 bases at V and 6 bases at J, leaving 5 bases unmatched. The CDR3 loop spans 16 amino acids. The CDR3 DNA reads as TGTGCCAGCAGCCAAGATCGACAGGGCATTAATTCACCCCTCCACTTT. It encodes CASSQDRQGINSPLHF.

J is TRBJ1-1 and V is TRBV7-9; possible D gene TRBD1, 6 bases. CDR3 length: 15 residues. The V and J ends lost 1 base and 3 bases respectively, with 12 bases between them. Germline values: CDR1 SEHNR, CDR2 FQNEAQ (reference sequence). CDR3 residues: CASSLGVQGDTEAFF. CDR3 DNA sequence: TGTGCCAGCAGCTTAGGGGTACAGGGTGACACTGAAGCTTTCTTT.

This clone was found once. The chain employs TRBV11-2 and TRBJ1-6; the match to TRBD1 covers 10 bases. V lost 4 bases and J lost 0; bases outside the gene matches: 6. Germline-derived CDR1 and CDR2 are SGHAT and FQNNGV. The CDR3 loop spans 18 amino acids. CDR3 nucleotide sequence: TGTGCCAGCAGCTCTTCGCGACAGGGGGCCTCCTATAATTCACCCCTCCACTTT. It codes for CASSSSRQGASYNSPLHF.